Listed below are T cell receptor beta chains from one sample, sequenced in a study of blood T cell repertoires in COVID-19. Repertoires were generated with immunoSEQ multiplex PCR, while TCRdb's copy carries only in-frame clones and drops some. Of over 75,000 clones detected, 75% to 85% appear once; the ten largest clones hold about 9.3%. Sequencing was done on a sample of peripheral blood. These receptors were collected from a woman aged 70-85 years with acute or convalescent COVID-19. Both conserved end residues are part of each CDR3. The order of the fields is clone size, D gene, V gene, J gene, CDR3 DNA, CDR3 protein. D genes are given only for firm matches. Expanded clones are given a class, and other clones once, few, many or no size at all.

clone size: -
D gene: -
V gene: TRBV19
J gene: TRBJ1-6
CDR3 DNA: TGTGCCAGTAGTATAGGGTACGGTGATAATTCACCCCTCCACTTT
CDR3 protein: CASSIGYGDNSPLHF

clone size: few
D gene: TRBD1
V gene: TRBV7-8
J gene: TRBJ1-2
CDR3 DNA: TGTGCCAGCAGCTTAGCGGCGACAGGGGGCGCTTACACCTTC
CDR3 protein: CASSLAATGGAYTF

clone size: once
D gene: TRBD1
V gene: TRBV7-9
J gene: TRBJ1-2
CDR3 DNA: TGTGCCAGCAGCACGGGACAGGCCTATGGCTACACCTTC
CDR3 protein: CASSTGQAYGYTF

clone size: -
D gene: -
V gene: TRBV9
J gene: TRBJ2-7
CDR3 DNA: TGTGCCAGCAGCGTAGGAGTCTCTACCTACGAGCAGTACTTC
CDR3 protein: CASSVGVSTYEQYF

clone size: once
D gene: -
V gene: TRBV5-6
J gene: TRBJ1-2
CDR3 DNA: TGTGCCAGCAGCTTGGGGAGGACGGTCTATGGCTACACCTTC
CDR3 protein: CASSLGRTVYGYTF

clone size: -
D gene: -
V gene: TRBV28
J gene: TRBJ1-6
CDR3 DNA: TGTGCCAGCAGCTTCGGGAACCGGGACTCAAATTCACCCCTCCACTTT
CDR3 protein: CASSFGNRDSNSPLHF

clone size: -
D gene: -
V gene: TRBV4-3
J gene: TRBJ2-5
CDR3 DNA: TGCGCCAGCAGCCAAGATCCCAGGGGAGAGACCCAGTACTTC
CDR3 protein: CASSQDPRGETQYF

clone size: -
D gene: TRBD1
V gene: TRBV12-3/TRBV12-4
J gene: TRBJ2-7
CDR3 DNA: TGTGCCAGCAACAGGGGACGATACGAGCAGTACTTC
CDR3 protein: CASNRGRYEQYF

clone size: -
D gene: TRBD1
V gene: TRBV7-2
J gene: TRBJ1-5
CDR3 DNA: TGTGCCAGCAGCATTTCAGGGGGAAATCAGCCCCAGCATTTT
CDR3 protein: CASSISGGNQPQHF

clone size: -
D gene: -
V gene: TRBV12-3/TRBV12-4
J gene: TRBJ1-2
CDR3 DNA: TGTGCCATCGGGAACAGGGCCCATGCTGGCTACACCTTC
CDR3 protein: CAIGNRAHAGYTF

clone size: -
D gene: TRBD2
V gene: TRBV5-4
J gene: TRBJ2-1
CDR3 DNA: TGTGCCAGCAGCTTGGAGCCTAGCGGGAGTATCAGGAATGAGCAGTTCTTC
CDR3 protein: CASSLEPSGSIRNEQFF

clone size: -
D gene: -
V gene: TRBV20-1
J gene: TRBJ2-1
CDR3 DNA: TGCAGTGGGGACACCTACAATGAGCAGTTCTTC
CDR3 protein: CSGDTYNEQFF

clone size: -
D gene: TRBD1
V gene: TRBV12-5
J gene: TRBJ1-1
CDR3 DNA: TGTGCTAGTGCCGGGACAGGTGTAAGAACTGAAGCTTTCTTT
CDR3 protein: CASAGTGVRTEAFF

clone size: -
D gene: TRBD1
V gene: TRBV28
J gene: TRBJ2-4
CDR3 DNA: TGTGCCAGCAAAGGGACAGGGAAAAACATTCAGTACTTC
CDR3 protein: CASKGTGKNIQYF

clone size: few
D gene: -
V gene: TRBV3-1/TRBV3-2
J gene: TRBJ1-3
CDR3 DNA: TGTGCCAGCAGCCAAGAATCCTCCACCATATATTTT
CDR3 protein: CASSQESSTIYF

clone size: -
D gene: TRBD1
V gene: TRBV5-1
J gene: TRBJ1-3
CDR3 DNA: TGCGCCAGCAGCCCCGACAGGGGGCGCACATTTGGAAACACCATATATTTT
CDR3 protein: CASSPDRGRTFGNTIYF

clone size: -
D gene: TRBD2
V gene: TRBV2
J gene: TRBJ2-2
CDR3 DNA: TGTGCCACCCGGGGGACTAGCGGGAGGACCACCGGGGAGCTGTTTTTT
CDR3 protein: CATRGTSGRTTGELFF

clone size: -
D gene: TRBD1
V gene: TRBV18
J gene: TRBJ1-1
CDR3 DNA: TGTGCCAGCTCACCAATTCTCAGGGGGAGGCACACTGAAGCTTTCTTT
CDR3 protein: CASSPILRGRHTEAFF

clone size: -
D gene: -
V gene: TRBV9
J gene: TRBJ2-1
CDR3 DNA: TGTGCCAGCAGCACCAGCGGGCAGGGTAACAATGAGCAGTTCTTC
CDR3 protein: CASSTSGQGNNEQFF

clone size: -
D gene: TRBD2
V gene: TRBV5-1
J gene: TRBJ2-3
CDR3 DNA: TGCGCCAGCAGCTACAGACTAGCGGGTGACACAGATACGCAGTATTTT
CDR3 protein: CASSYRLAGDTDTQYF

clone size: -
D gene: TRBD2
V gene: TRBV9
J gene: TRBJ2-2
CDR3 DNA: TGTGCCAGCAGCGTAGAACTAGCGGGGACCACCGGGGAGCTGTTTTTT
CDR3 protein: CASSVELAGTTGELFF

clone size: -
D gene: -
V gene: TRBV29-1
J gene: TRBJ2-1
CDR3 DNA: TGCAGCGTTGATCACGCGGGATGGTACAATGAGCAGTTCTTC
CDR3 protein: CSVDHAGWYNEQFF

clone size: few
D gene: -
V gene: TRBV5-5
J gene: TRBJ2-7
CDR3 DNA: TGTGCCAGCAGACTAGGGTTTCCGATCTCCTACGAGCAGTACTTC
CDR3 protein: CASRLGFPISYEQYF

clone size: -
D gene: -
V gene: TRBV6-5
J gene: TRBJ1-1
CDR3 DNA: TGTGCCAGCAGTTACTCGACAGACACTGAAGCTTTCTTT
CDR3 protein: CASSYSTDTEAFF

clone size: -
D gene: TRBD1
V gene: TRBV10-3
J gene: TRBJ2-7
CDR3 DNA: TGTGCCATCAGTGTACAGGGGGCACACGAGCAGTACTTC
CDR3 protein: CAISVQGAHEQYF